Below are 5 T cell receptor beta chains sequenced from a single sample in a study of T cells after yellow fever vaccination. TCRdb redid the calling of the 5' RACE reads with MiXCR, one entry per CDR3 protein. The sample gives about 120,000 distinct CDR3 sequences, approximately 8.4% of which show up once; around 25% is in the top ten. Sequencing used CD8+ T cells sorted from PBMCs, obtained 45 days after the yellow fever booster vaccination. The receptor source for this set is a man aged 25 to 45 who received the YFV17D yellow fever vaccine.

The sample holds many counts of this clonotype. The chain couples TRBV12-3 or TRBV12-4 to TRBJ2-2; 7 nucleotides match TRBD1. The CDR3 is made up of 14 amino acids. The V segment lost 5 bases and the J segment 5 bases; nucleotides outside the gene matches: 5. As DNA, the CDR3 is TGTGCCAGCAGTCAGACAGGGCGTACCGGGGAGCTGTTTTTT. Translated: CASSQTGRTGELFF.

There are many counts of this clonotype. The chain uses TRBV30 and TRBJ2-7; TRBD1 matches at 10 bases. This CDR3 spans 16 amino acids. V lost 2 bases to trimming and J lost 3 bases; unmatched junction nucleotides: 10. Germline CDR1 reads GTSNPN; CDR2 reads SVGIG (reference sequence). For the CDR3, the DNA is TGTGCCTGGAGTTCAACTGACAGGGGGCTCGACTACGAGCAGTACTTC. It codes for CAWSSTDRGLDYEQYF.

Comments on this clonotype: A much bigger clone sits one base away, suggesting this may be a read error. The CDR3 is CSVDRAGRGSYEQYF. The CDR3 DNA reads TGCAGCGTTGATCGAGCGGGAAGGGGCTCCTACGAGCAGTACTTC. The gene calls are TRBV29-1 and TRBJ2-7, with 7 bases identical to TRBD2. This CDR3 has 15 residues. The junction had 8 bases not matched to a gene; V was cut back by 3 bases and J by 0 bases. Germline V CDR1 and CDR2: SQVTM, ANQGSEA.

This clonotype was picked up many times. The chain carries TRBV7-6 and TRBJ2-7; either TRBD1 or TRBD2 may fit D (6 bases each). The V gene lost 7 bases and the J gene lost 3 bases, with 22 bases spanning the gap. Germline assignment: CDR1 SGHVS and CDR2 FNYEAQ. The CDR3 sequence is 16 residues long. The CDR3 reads CASTLEGGVGGYEQYF. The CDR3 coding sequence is TGTGCCAGCACCCTAGAAGGGGGAGTGGGGGGCTACGAGCAGTACTTC.

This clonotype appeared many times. CDR3 protein: CASSPLAGGNEQFF. CDR3 in DNA: TGTGCCAGCAGTCCCTTGGCGGGGGGCAATGAGCAGTTCTTC. V usage is TRBV12-3 or TRBV12-4 and J usage is TRBJ2-1, with 8 bases matching TRBD2. The ends lost 5 bases at V and 6 bases at J; junction bases unmatched: 6. The CDR3 has 14 amino acids.